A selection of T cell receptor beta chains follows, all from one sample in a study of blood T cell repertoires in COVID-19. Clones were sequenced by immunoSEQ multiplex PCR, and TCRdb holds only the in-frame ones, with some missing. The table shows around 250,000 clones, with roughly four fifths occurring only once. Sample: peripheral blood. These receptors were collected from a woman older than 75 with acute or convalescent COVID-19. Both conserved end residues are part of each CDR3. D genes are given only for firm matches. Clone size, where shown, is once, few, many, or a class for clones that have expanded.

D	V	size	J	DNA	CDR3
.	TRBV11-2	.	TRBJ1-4	TGTGCCAGCAGCTTAGATGGGCAGGGTAATGAAAAACTGTTTTTT	CASSLDGQGNEKLFF
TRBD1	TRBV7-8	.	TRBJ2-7	TGTGCCAGCGGGAGGACAGGGTCCGGCGAGCAGTACTTC	CASGRTGSGEQYF
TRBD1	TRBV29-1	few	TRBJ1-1	TGCAGCGTTGAGTTGGACAGGGGAACTGAAGCTTTCTTT	CSVELDRGTEAFF
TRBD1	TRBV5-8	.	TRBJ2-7	TGTGCCAGCAGCTTGGGGGGGACAGGGGGCTACGAGCAGTACTTC	CASSLGGTGGYEQYF
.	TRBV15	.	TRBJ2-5	TGTGCCACCAGCAGAGCCCCAGGCAGGGGAGAGACCCAGTACTTC	CATSRAPGRGETQYF
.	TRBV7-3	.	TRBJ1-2	TGTGCCAGCAGCTTACCCGGGAATTTAGGCTACACCTTC	CASSLPGNLGYTF
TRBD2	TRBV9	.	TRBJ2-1	TGTGCCAGCAGCGTAGGCGGGAGGGCCAGGAATGAGCAGTTCTTC	CASSVGGRARNEQFF
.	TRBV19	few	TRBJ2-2	TGTGCCAGTAGTTATGGTCCGAACAGGGTCACCGGGGAGCTGTTTTTT	CASSYGPNRVTGELFF
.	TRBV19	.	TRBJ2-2	TGTGCCAGTAGTGGGGACTTTAACACCGGGGAGCTGTTTTTT	CASSGDFNTGELFF
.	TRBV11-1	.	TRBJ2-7	TGTGCCAGCAGCTTACTTAGCGGAGGTCCCTACGAGCAGTACTTC	CASSLLSGGPYEQYF
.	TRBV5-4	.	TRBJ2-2	TGTGCCAGCAGCGTACAGCAGACCGGGGAGCTGTTTTTT	CASSVQQTGELFF
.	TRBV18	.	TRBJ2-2	TGTGCCAGCTCACCACCGGCAGGGCGCACCGGGGAGCTGTTTTTT	CASSPPAGRTGELFF
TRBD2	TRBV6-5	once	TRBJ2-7	TGTGCCAGCGCCCCTGTGCGGGCGGGGGGCTACGAGCAGTACTTC	CASAPVRAGGYEQYF
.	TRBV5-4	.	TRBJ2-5	TGTGCCAGCAGCTCCCGGGACTTGAACCAAGAGACCCAGTACTTC	CASSSRDLNQETQYF
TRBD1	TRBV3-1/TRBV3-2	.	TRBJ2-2	TGTGCCAGCAGGCACCCGGGACAGGGGGCCGTCGGGGAGCTGTTTTTT	CASRHPGQGAVGELFF
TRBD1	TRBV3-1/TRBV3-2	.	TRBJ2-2	TGTGCCAGCAGCCCCCTTAGGGGGCGCGACACCGGGGAGCTGTTTTTT	CASSPLRGRDTGELFF
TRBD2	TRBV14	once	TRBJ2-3	TGTGCCAGCAGCCAAGATTTGACTAGCGGGAGCGGTAGGACAGATACGCAGTATTTT	CASSQDLTSGSGRTDTQYF
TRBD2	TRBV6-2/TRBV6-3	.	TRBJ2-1	TGTGCCAGCAGCCCAAATAGCGGGGGGGGCTCCAATGAGCAGTTCTTC	CASSPNSGGGSNEQFF
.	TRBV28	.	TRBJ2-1	TGTGCCAGCAGTTTACTCAGTAACAATGAGCAGTTCTTC	CASSLLSNNEQFF
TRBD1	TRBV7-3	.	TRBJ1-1	TGTGCCAGCAGCTCGGACAGGGGGACTGAAGCTTTCTTT	CASSSDRGTEAFF
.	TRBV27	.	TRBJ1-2	TGTGCCAGCAGTATAGACAGTAACTATGGCTACACCTTC	CASSIDSNYGYTF
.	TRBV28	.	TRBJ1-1	TGTGCCAGCAGTTTAACCGGGGTTAAAGCTTTCTTT	CASSLTGVKAFF
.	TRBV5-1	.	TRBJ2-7	TGCGCCAGCAGCTTGGTTGGGGGCCACGAGCAGTACTTC	CASSLVGGHEQYF
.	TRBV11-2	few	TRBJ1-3	TGTGCCAGCAGCTTAGTTACAGGGACCTCTGGAAACACCATATATTTT	CASSLVTGTSGNTIYF
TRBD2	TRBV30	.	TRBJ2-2	TGTGCCTGGAGTCACCTTCGGGGGGGAGGCGGGACCGGGGAGCTGTTTTTT	CAWSHLRGGGGTGELFF
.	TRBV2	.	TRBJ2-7	TGTGCCAGCAGCCCGGGGATTACCTACGAGCAGTACTTC	CASSPGITYEQYF
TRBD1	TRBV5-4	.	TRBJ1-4	TGTGCCAGCAGTCGACAGGGGGCGCTTAATGAAAAACTGTTTTTT	CASSRQGALNEKLFF
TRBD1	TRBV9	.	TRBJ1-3	TGTGCCAGCAGCTTCCTAGGGGGCTATGACGCTTCTGGAAACACCATATATTTT	CASSFLGGYDASGNTIYF